Below are 20 T cell receptor beta chains sequenced from a single sample in a study of cytomegalovirus exposure and HLA in healthy donors. Amplification used 60 Vbeta primers and 13 Jbeta primers. Only in-frame clones appear in the TCRdb table, and some are missing; sequencing was by immunoSEQ multiplex PCR. The table has 40,000 to 55,000 clones, 55% to 75% seen once. The sample was PBMCs. These receptor sequences come from a man aged 55 to 70 in good health and CMV-seropositive.

This clone was counted only a few times. The chain carries TRBV5-1 and TRBJ2-1; weak D call: TRBD1 (5 bases). The CDR3 is 16 residues long. CDR1 and CDR2 (germline): SGHRS, YFSETQ. V was cut by 1 base and J by 8 bases, with 19 bases left in between. The CDR3: CASSLTLRELVHEQFF. CDR3 in DNA: TGCGCCAGCAGCTTGACTCTCAGGGAACTTGTGCATGAGCAGTTCTTC.

The chain uses TRBV13 and TRBJ2-3, with 7 bases matching TRBD2. The ends lost 5 bases at V and 3 bases at J; junction bases unmatched: 5. Germline V gene sequence: CDR1 PRHDT, CDR2 FYEKMQ (reference sequence). This CDR3 has 14 amino acids. This CDR3 reads CASSRREGTDTQYF. CDR3 sequence (DNA): TGTGCCAGCAGCCGTAGGGAGGGTACAGATACGCAGTATTTT.

This rearrangement joins TRBV7-2 to TRBJ2-1, with TRBD1 matching over 8 bases. The V gene end was trimmed by 2 bases and the J gene end by 6 bases; junction bases not matched to a gene: 9. This CDR3 is built from 16 residues. The germline V gene encodes CDR1 SGHTA and CDR2 FQGNSA. The CDR3 DNA follows: TGTGCCAGCAGCTTAAGGTCGGGACAGGTCCCCAATGAGCAGTTCTTC. As protein: CASSLRSGQVPNEQFF. Combining the CDR3 with reference TRBV7-2 and TRBJ2-1 gives the whole variable domain GAGVSQSPSNKVTEKGKDVELRCDPISGHTALYWYRQSLGQGLEFLIYFQGNSAPDKSGLPSDRFSAERTGGSVSTLTIQRTQQEDSAVYLCASSLRSGQVPNEQFFGPGTRLTVL.

This chain links TRBV5-1 with TRBJ1-6; 8 bases agree with TRBD1. In germline, CDR1 is SGHRS, CDR2 YFSETQ. The CDR3 extends over 15 amino acids. Unmatched junction bases numbered 9, after V lost 4 bases and J lost 9 bases. CDR3 sequence (DNA): TGCGCCAGCAGCGAGACAGGGGTGATTGGTTCACCCCTCCACTTT. Translation: CASSETGVIGSPLHF.

This clone has just a few counts. The V call is TRBV27, the J call TRBJ1-5, with a weak D call TRBD1 (5 bases). The CDR3 loop spans 14 amino acids. Germline V CDR1 and CDR2: MNHEY, SMNVEV (reference sequence). Trimming took off 2 bases at V and 6 bases at J, with 11 bases between the two ends. The CDR3 DNA follows: TGTGCCAGCAGTTTAAAGGGGTGGGGTCAGCCCCAGCATTTT. Its protein is CASSLKGWGQPQHF.

This chain links TRBV28 with TRBJ2-3; 7 bases are shared with TRBD2. Germline V gives CDR1 MDHEN, CDR2 SYDVKM. The CDR3 sequence is 16 residues long. V dropped 4 bases and J dropped 0; count of bases not matched to a gene: 7. The CDR3 loop reads CASSSTSVASTDTQYF. In nucleotides, the CDR3 is TGTGCCAGCAGTTCTACTAGCGTTGCTAGCACAGATACGCAGTATTTT.

The chain couples TRBV19 to TRBJ2-5; TRBD2 matches 12 bases. V lost 5 bases, J lost 4 bases, and 5 bases stayed unmatched. This CDR3 is built from 15 residues. Germline lookup yields CDR1 LNHDA and CDR2 SQIVND (reference sequence). The CDR3 sequence: CASSVTSGSLETQYF. CDR3 bases: TGTGCCAGTAGTGTGACTAGCGGGAGTTTAGAGACCCAGTACTTC.

The gene calls are TRBV5-4 and TRBJ1-1, with D possibly TRBD1 on 6 matching bases. The CDR3 length is 14 residues. V dropped 0 bases and J dropped 5 bases, with 11 bases sitting between them. Looked up from germline, CDR1 is SGHNT and CDR2 is YYREEE (reference sequence). This CDR3 reads CASSLEVGGTEAFF. CDR3 sequence (DNA): TGTGCCAGCAGCTTGGAGGTAGGGGGAACTGAAGCTTTCTTT.

The chain is built from TRBV6-1 and TRBJ2-1, with a weak D call TRBD1 (8 bases). Trimming stripped 1 base from V and 14 bases from J, with 12 bases between. Germline values: CDR1 MNHNS, CDR2 SASEGT. This CDR3 has 12 residues. In nucleotides, the CDR3 is TGTGCCAGCAGTGAAGACAGGGGGGGGAAGTTCTTC. It specifies CASSEDRGGKFF.

This clone turned up a few times. The chain uses TRBV6-1 and TRBJ1-4, with D maybe TRBD1 (5 bases). V lost 5 bases and J 0 bases, leaving 7 bases between the germline ends. CDR1 is MNHNS, CDR2 SASEGT, per germline. This CDR3 has 14 residues. CDR3 DNA sequence: TGTGCCAGCAGTCGGACACCAACTAATGAAAAACTGTTTTTT. Translating gives CASSRTPTNEKLFF.

The chain recombines TRBV5-1 with TRBJ2-7; D uncertain. The V end was cut by 4 bases, the J end by 3 bases, with 11 bases between. CDR3 size: 13 residues. Per germline, CDR1 SGHRS and CDR2 YFSETQ. Written as DNA, the CDR3 is TGCGCCAGCAGCGAGGCTCTAAACTACGAGCAGTACTTC. It codes for CASSEALNYEQYF.

A few counts support this clone. The chain uses TRBV7-2 and TRBJ2-1; TRBD2 matches at 9 bases. The CDR3 spans 13 residues. V was clipped by 9 bases and J by 6 bases; unmatched bases: 6. The germline gives CDR1 SGHTA, CDR2 FQGNSA. The CDR3 region has the DNA TGTGCCAGTCTGGTAGCGGGAGCCAATGAGCAGTTCTTC. It yields the protein CASLVAGANEQFF.

The chain couples TRBV10-3 to TRBJ2-7; the match to TRBD1 covers 7 bases. The CDR3 runs to 17 residues. Germline CDR1 and CDR2: ENHRY and SYGVKD. V was clipped by 2 bases and J by 5 bases; unmatched bases: 15. CDR3 residues: CAISEPMGTAPGDEQYF. DNA for the CDR3: TGTGCCATCAGTGAGCCGATGGGGACAGCGCCTGGGGACGAGCAGTACTTC.

This clone was observed a few times. The V call is TRBV28, the J call TRBJ2-7; D unresolved. V was shortened by 3 bases and J by 5 bases, with 14 bases between the two germline ends. CDR1 MDHEN and CDR2 SYDVKM come from the germline V gene. The CDR3 runs to 14 residues. In nucleotides, the CDR3 is TGTGCCAGCAGTTTTTCGACAAATCGCAACGAGCAGTACTTC. Its translation is CASSFSTNRNEQYF.

The gene calls are TRBV29-1 and TRBJ2-3; D not resolved. Trimming left V 1 base short and J 3 bases short, with 8 bases between. The CDR3 runs to 13 residues. Germline CDR1 is SQVTM and CDR2 is ANQGSEA. In DNA form, the CDR3 reads TGCAGCGTTGAAGTGGGCCGGACAGATACGCAGTATTTT. Residues: CSVEVGRTDTQYF.

The CDR3: CASSLEGSGLADEQYF. CDR3 nucleotide sequence: TGTGCCAGCAGCTTGGAAGGATCGGGACTAGCGGACGAGCAGTACTTC. The chain has TRBV5-4 and TRBJ2-7; 11 bases match TRBD2. Germline trimming cut 0 bases from V and 5 bases from J; bases unmatched to any gene: 7. CDR1 SGHNT and CDR2 YYREEE come from the germline V gene (reference sequence). This CDR3 has 16 residues.

This chain uses TRBV7-8 with TRBJ1-1, with a weak D call TRBD1 (6 bases). Trimming cost V 0 bases and J 3 bases, with 14 bases left between them. Germline-derived CDR1 and CDR2 are SGHVS and FQNEAQ. The CDR3 is made up of 16 amino acids. This CDR3 reads CASSLAIRGSDTEAFF. The CDR3, as DNA: TGTGCCAGCAGCTTAGCGATCAGGGGTTCCGACACTGAAGCTTTCTTT.

The genes are TRBV6-5 and TRBJ1-5; 8 nucleotides match TRBD1. Germline values: CDR1 MNHEY, CDR2 SVGAGI. V lost 5 bases and J lost 4; bases outside the gene matches: 4. The CDR3 loop spans 14 amino acids. The CDR3 here is CASSGHRGNQPQHF. The CDR3 region has the DNA TGTGCCAGCAGTGGCCACAGGGGGAATCAGCCCCAGCATTTT.

This clone occurred a few times. The chain recombines TRBV2 with TRBJ2-1, with D maybe TRBD1 (7 bases). The ends were cut back, 3 bases at V and 10 bases at J, with 22 bases in the middle. The length of the CDR3 is 16 residues. Germline CDR1 SNHLY, CDR2 FYNNEI. The CDR3 nucleotides read TGTGCCAGCAGTGAGATTGGGACGAGAGGAGGGGGCGAGCAGTTCTTC. Protein: CASSEIGTRGGGEQFF.

In its sample, this clone was seen once. The chain recombines TRBV21-1 with TRBJ2-3; whether TRBD2, the table's D call, matches the DNA was not checked. TRBV21-1 is termed a pseudogene. This CDR3 comprises 16 residues. The CDR3, as DNA: TGTGCCAGCAGCAGCGGACTGCCCAGAGGCACAGATACGCAGTATTTT. Its protein is CASSSGLPRGTDTQYF.